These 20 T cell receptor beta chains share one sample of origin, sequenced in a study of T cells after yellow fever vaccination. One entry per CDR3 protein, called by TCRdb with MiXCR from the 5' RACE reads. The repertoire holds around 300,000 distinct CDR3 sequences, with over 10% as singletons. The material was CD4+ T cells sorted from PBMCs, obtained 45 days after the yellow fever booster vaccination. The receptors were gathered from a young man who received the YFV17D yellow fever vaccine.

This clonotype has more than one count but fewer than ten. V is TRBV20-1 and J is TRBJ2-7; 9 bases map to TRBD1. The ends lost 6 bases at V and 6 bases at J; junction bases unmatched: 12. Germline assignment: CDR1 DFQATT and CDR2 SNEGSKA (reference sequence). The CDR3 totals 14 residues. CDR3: CSAETTGGKAEQYF. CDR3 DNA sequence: TGCAGTGCCGAGACGACAGGGGGTAAGGCCGAGCAGTACTTC.

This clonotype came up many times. This CDR3 is CATSRDRNQPQHF. CDR3 nucleotide sequence: TGTGCCACCAGCAGAGATCGCAATCAGCCCCAGCATTTT. This chain links TRBV15 with TRBJ1-5; D gene uncertain. Trimming cost V 0 bases and J 2 bases, with 2 bases left between them. The CDR3 spans 13 residues. The germline V gene has CDR1 LNHNV and CDR2 YYDKDF (reference sequence).

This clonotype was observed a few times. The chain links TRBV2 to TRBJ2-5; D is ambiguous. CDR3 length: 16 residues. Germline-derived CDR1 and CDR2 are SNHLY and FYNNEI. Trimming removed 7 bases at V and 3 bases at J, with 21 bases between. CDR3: CASKKAVGAMKETQYF. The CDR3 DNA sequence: TGTGCCAGCAAAAAGGCGGTCGGAGCGATGAAAGAGACCCAGTACTTC.

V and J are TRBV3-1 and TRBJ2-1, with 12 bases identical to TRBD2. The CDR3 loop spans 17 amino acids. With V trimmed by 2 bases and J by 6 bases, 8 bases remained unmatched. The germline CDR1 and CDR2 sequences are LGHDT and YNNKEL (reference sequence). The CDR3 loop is CASSQPPLAGGFNEQFF. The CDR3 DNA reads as TGTGCCAGCAGCCAACCTCCCCTAGCGGGAGGGTTCAATGAGCAGTTCTTC.

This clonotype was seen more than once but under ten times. CDR3 DNA: TGTGCCAGCAGTCCACAGGGTACTGAGACCCAGTACTTC. Amino acid sequence: CASSPQGTETQYF. V usage is TRBV27 and J usage is TRBJ2-5, with D possibly matching TRBD1 (6 bases). CDR3 length: 13 amino acids. Trimming took off 5 bases at V and 5 bases at J, with 12 bases between the two ends. Germline V gene sequence: CDR1 MNHEY, CDR2 SMNVEV (reference sequence).

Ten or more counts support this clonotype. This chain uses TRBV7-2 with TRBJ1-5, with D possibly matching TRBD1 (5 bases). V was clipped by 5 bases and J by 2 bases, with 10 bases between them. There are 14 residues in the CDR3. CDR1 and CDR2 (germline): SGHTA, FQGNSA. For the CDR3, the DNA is TGTGCCAGCAGCCAGGGAATAGGCAATCAGCCCCAGCATTTT. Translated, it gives CASSQGIGNQPQHF.

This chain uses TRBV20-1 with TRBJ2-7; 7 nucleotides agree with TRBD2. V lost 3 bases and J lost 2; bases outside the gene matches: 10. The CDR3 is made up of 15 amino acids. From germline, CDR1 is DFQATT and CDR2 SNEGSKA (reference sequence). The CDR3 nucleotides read TGCAGTGCTAGGATGCCAGGACTAGGGGCCTACGAGCAGTACTTC. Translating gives CSARMPGLGAYEQYF.

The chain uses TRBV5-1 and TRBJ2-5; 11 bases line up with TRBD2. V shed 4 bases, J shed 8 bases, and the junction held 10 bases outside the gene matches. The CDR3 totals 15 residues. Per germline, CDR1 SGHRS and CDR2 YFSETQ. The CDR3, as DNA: TGCGCCAGCAGCACCGGGACTAGCGGTCTGGCTACCCAGTACTTC. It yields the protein CASSTGTSGLATQYF.

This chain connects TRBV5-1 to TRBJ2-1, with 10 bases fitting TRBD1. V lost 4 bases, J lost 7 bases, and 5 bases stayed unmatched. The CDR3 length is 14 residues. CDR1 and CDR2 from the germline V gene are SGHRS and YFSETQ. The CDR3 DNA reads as TGCGCCAGCAGCCGAGGGACAGGGGTGAATGAGCAGTTCTTC. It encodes CASSRGTGVNEQFF.

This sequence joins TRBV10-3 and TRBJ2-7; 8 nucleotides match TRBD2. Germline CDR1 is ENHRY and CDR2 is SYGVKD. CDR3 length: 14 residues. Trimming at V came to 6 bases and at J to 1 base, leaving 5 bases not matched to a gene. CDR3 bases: TGTGCCATCAGGGGGGTAGCGGGATCCTACGAGCAGTACTTC. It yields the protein CAIRGVAGSYEQYF.

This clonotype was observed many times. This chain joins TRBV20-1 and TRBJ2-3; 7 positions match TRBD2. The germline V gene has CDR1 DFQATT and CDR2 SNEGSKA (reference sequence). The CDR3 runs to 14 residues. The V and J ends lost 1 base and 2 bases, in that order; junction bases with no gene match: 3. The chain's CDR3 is CSARAAGATDTQYF. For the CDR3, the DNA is TGCAGTGCTAGAGCGGCGGGAGCCACAGATACGCAGTATTTT.

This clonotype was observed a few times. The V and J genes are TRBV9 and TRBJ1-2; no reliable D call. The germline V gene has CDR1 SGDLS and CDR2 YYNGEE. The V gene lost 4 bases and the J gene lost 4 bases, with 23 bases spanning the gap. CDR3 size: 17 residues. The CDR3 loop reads CASSSYSGSGVIYGYTF. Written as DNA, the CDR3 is TGTGCCAGCAGCTCCTACTCCGGATCCGGGGTCATCTATGGCTACACCTTC.

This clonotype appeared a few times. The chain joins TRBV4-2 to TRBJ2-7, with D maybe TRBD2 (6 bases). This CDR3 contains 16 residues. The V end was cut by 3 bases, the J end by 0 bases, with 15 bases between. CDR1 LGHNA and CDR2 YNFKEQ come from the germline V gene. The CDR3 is CASSQALARSSYEQYF. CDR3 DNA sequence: TGTGCCAGCAGCCAGGCCCTAGCGCGCAGCTCCTACGAGCAGTACTTC.

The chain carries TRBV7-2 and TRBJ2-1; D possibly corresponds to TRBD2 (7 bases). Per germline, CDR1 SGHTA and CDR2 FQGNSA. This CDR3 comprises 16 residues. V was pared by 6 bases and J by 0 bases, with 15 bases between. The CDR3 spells CASSPRGGGSYNEQFF. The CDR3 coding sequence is TGTGCCAGCAGTCCTAGGGGGGGAGGCTCCTACAATGAGCAGTTCTTC.

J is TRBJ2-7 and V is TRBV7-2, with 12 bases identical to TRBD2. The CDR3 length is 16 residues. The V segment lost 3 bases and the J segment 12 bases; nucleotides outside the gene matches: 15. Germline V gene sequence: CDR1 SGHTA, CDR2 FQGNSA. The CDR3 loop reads CASSLVPGLAGDSTYF. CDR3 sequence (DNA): TGTGCCAGCAGCTTGGTCCCGGGACTAGCGGGCGACAGTACGTACTTC.

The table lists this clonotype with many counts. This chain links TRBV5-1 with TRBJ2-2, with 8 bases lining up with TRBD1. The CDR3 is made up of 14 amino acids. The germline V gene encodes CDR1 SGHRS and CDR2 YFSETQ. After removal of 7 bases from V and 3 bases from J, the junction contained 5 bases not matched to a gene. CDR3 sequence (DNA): TGCGCCAGCGTGGGACAGGAATACACCGGGGAGCTGTTTTTT. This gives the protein CASVGQEYTGELFF.

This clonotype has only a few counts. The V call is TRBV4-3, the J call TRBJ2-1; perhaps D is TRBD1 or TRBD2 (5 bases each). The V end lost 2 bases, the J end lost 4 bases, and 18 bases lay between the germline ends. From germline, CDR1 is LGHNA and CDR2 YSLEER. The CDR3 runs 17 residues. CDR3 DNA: TGCGCCAGCAGCCAAACGCTAGGGGACCCAGCGTACAATGAGCAGTTCTTC. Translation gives CASSQTLGDPAYNEQFF.

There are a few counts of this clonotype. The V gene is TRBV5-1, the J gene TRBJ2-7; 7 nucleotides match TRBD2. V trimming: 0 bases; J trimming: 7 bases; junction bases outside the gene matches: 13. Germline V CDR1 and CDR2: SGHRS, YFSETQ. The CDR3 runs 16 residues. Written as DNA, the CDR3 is TGCGCCAGCAGCTTGGTCGCAGGGAGGGCGGAAGGGGAGCAGTACTTC. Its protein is CASSLVAGRAEGEQYF.

In nucleotides, the CDR3 is TGCGCCAGCAGCGCGGGACAGGGGGACTTTGGCTACACCTTC. It specifies CASSAGQGDFGYTF. This chain joins TRBV5-1 and TRBJ1-2; 11 bases are shared with TRBD1. Germline CDR1 reads SGHRS; CDR2 reads YFSETQ. V lost 4 bases and J lost 7; bases outside the gene matches: 6. This CDR3 spans 14 amino acids.

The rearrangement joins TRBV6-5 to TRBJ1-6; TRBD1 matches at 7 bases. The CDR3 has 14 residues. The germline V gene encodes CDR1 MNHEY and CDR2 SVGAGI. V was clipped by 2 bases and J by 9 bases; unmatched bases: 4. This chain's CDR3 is CASSYIDRVSPLHF. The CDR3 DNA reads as TGTGCCAGCAGTTACATAGACAGGGTTTCACCCCTCCACTTT.